This TCR beta chain was sequenced for a study of blood T cells in healthy people across ages. Total RNA was extracted at no less than 6 micrograms per sample. From germline, CDR1 is SGDLS and CDR2 YYNGEE. The CDR3 totals 16 residues. Trimming stripped 4 bases from V and 2 bases from J, with 16 bases between. A second about 6 to 12 cycle PCR used barcoded and J-beta primers. Through a template-switch adaptor with 12 random nucleotides, each cDNA molecule received a tag. TCRdb ran MiXCR on the 5' RACE reads and lists one entry per CDR3 protein. The sample holds 950,000 to 1,200,000 distinct CDR3 sequences, around two fifths seen once.

This chain joins TRBV9 and TRBJ1-5; tentative D call: TRBD1 (5 bases). This receptor was obtained from a man aged 18-30 years in good health. The sequenced material came from blood. This CDR3 reads CASSSLQGVGNQPQHF. DNA of the CDR3: TGTGCCAGCAGCTCCCTTCAGGGTGTAGGCAATCAGCCCCAGCATTTT.